Presented here are 12 T cell receptor beta chains from one specimen sequenced in a study of tissue T cells after allogeneic stem cell transplantation. Measured with immunoSEQ multiplex PCR; TCRdb has only the in-frame clones, and not every one. Altogether thousands of clones are present, 55% being singletons, with the ten largest covering around 4%. Documented time point: mouse harvest day 7 after allogeneic transplant. The graft held 10^6 splenic CD5+ T cells and 10^7 T-cell-depleted bone marrow cells. Sequencing input: gut tissue. These receptors were obtained from a female BALB/c mouse given C57BL/6 T cells with graft-versus-host disease after an allogeneic hematopoietic cell transplant.

This clone showed up just a few times. Gene names denote mouse genes. The DNA ends 1 residue before the CDR3 does, and the rest of the CDR3 is filled in from the germline J gene. The chain is built from TRBV16 and TRBJ2-7; no definite D call. There are 13 residues in the CDR3. Trimming left V 0 bases short and J 4 bases short, with 7 bases between. Germline V gene data show CDR1 as SGHSA and CDR2 as FRNQAP. Partial CDR3 DNA: TGTGCAAGCAGCTTAGAGGGCAGGTATGAACAGTAC. This encodes CASSLEGRYEQY. The complete CDR3 sequence is CASSLEGRYEQYF.

Concerning this clone itself: The germline and genes are mouse ones. The read ends 1 residue shy of where the CDR3 ends; the end is completed using the germline J gene. The rearrangement links TRBV26 to TRBJ2-3, with a weak D call TRBD1 (6 bases). The V end lost 4 bases, the J end lost 0 bases, and 8 bases lay between the germline ends. The germline V gene has CDR1 KGHPV and CDR2 FQNQEV (reference sequence). This CDR3 is built from 14 residues. The DNA read from the CDR3 is TGTGCCAGCAGTCCGACAGGTAGTGCAGAAACGCTGTAT. Its translation: CASSPTGSAETLY. The entire CDR3 protein reads CASSPTGSAETLYF. Full variable domain (remainder filled in from reference TRBV26 and TRBJ2-3): NSKVIQTPRYLVKGQGQKAKMRCIPEKGHPVVFWYQQNKNNEFKFLINFQNQEVLQQIDMTEKRFSAECPSNSPCSLEIQSSEAGDSALYLCASSPTGSAETLYFGSGTRLTVL.

Comment on this clone: Gene and germline names: mouse. The read ends 1 residue early relative to the CDR3; the germline J gene fills the gap. The chain links TRBV24 to TRBJ2-5, with D maybe TRBD2 (6 bases). In germline, CDR1 is KGHTA, CDR2 FRNEEI. This CDR3 contains 14 residues. The V end was cut by 3 bases, the J end by 2 bases, with 9 bases between. The DNA read from the CDR3 is TGTGCCAGCAGTCTAGGGGACTTCCAAGACACCCAGTAC. It yields the protein CASSLGDFQDTQY. The CDR3 reads in full as CASSLGDFQDTQYF.

In this sample, this clone turned up a few times. Gene names refer to mouse genes. The read stops 1 residue short of the end of the CDR3; the missing end is completed from the germline J gene. This rearrangement joins TRBV13-2 to TRBJ2-1; D is undetermined. Trimming stripped 0 bases from V and 2 bases from J, with 9 bases between. The CDR3 is made up of 15 amino acids. CDR1 NNHNN and CDR2 SYGAGS come from the germline V gene (reference sequence). The CDR3 loop is CASGDAGWDYAEQFF. The DNA read from the CDR3 is TGTGCCAGCGGTGATGCCGGGTGGGACTATGCTGAGCAGTTC.

In regard to this clone: The listed genes are named as in mouse. The read ends 1 residue early relative to the CDR3; the germline J gene fills the gap. The chain carries TRBV3 and TRBJ1-1; tentatively, D is TRBD1 (6 bases). CDR3 size: 15 residues. V lost 1 base and J lost 0, with 9 bases in between. CDR1 and CDR2 from the germline V gene are SNHLY and FYNGKV (reference sequence). The part of the CDR3 DNA that was read is TGTGCCAGCAGCTTAGAGGGGGTTGCAAACACAGAAGTCTTC. Amino acids: CASSLEGVANTEVF. Given in full, the CDR3 is CASSLEGVANTEVFF.

On this clone itself: Gene names and germline match the mouse. The missing CDR3 end, 1 residue past where the read stops, is filled in from the germline J gene. The chain is built from TRBV3 and TRBJ1-3; D is ambiguous. The CDR3 is 14 amino acids. Trimming pared 2 bases from V and 2 bases from J, leaving 7 bases between. CDR1 is SNHLY and CDR2 is FYNGKV in the germline V gene (reference sequence). CDR3 sequence reads: CASSLYGAGNTLYF. CDR3 DNA, as far as it was read: TGTGCCAGCAGCTTATACGGGGCTGGAAATACGCTCTAT.

With respect to this clone: Gene labels here are mouse ones. The read halts 1 residue ahead of the CDR3 end, with the missing end drawn from the germline J gene. The chain employs TRBV19 and TRBJ1-6; no reliable D call. TRBJ1-6 is an open reading frame, and its role is uncertain. The ends were cut back, 5 bases at V and 7 bases at J, with 7 bases in the middle. The CDR3 contains 12 residues. The germline gives CDR1 FNHDT, CDR2 SITEND (reference sequence). The CDR3 spells CASRNNNSPLYF. The CDR3 bases that were read are TGTGCCAGCAGGAACAACAATTCGCCCCTCTAC.

On this clone: Genes here carry mouse names. The CDR3 is cut off 1 residue early in the read; its end comes from the germline J gene. The chain links TRBV13-2 to TRBJ2-4; TRBD2 matches 13 bases. Trimming took 0 bases from V and 0 from J; bases not matched to a gene: 4. The CDR3 is 18 amino acids. Germline V gene lookup returns CDR1 NNHNN and CDR2 SYGAGS (reference sequence). The part of the CDR3 DNA that was read is TGTGCCAGCGGTGATGCAAGGGACTGGGGGGGTAGTCAAAACACCTTGTAC. This encodes CASGDARDWGGSQNTLY. The whole CDR3 sequence is CASGDARDWGGSQNTLYF.

This clone occurred once. Gene names follow the mouse nomenclature. The read stops 1 residue short of the end of the CDR3; the missing end is completed from the germline J gene. This chain connects TRBV26 to TRBJ1-1; the D gene is possibly TRBD1 (5 bases). The ends were cut back, 1 base at V and 4 bases at J, with 10 bases in the middle. The CDR3 length is 14 residues. Germline V CDR1 and CDR2: KGHPV, FQNQEV (reference sequence). The CDR3 loop is CASSLWGVPTEVFF. CDR3 bases read: TGTGCCAGCAGTCTGTGGGGGGTGCCCACAGAAGTCTTC. The full variable domain, in which reference TRBV26 and TRBJ1-1 provide the parts outside the CDR3, is NSKVIQTPRYLVKGQGQKAKMRCIPEKGHPVVFWYQQNKNNEFKFLINFQNQEVLQQIDMTEKRFSAECPSNSPCSLEIQSSEAGDSALYLCASSLWGVPTEVFFGKGTRLTVV.

This clone is labeled as large. Gene names are the mouse ones. The CDR3 end lies 1 residue beyond the end of the read and is filled in from the germline J gene. The chain joins TRBV3 to TRBJ2-7; D call uncertain. The CDR3 consists of 12 residues. The V gene lost 1 base and the J gene lost 2 bases, with 3 bases spanning the gap. Germline lookup yields CDR1 SNHLY and CDR2 FYNGKV (reference sequence). Here the CDR3 reads CASSLGTYEQYF. Partial CDR3 DNA: TGTGCCAGCAGCTTAGGCACCTATGAACAGTAC.

Of note for this clone: Any gene name here is a mouse gene name. Coverage ceases 1 residue before the CDR3 finishes, and the germline J gene fills in the end. The chain joins TRBV15 to TRBJ1-4; D is ambiguous. The CDR3 is 14 amino acids. Germline lookup yields CDR1 SGHND and CDR2 FRSKSL. Between the trimmed V and J ends, which lost 5 bases and 1 base, there was a span of 8 bases. CDR3 region: CASSPTSSNERLFF. The part of the CDR3 DNA that was read is TGTGCCAGCAGTCCGACAAGTTCCAACGAAAGATTATTT.

As to this clone: Mouse gene names apply. The read terminates 1 residue before the CDR3 end, so the remaining end is supplied by the germline J gene. The chain employs TRBV26 and TRBJ1-1; D not resolved. Germline V gene lookup returns CDR1 KGHPV and CDR2 FQNQEV (reference sequence). V lost 0 bases and J lost 7, with 9 bases in between. The CDR3 length is 13 residues. The CDR3 loop reads CASSLSRAEEVFF. CDR3 bases read: TGTGCCAGCAGTCTGTCGAGGGCAGAAGAAGTCTTC.